The clone carrying this TCR beta chain is termed large. The source of the sample is a study of blood T cell repertoires in COVID-19. As handled by the study authors: How many nucleated cells were present was estimated from reference gene primer amplification. Sequenced by immunoSEQ multiplex PCR; TCRdb stores in-frame clones only, minus some. V, J and clone size derive from that table, while D and trimming were established from the DNA sequence. This sample has tens of thousands of clones; 65% to 90% occur once, and the top ten carry 9.5% to 15%. CDR1 and CDR2 (germline): MDHEN, SYDVKM. This CDR3 has 16 residues. The V and J ends lost 5 bases and 0 bases, in that order; junction bases with no gene match: 4.

The sequence was obtained from a human donor in a cohort sampled during active COVID-19. The chain combines TRBV28 with TRBJ2-7, with 13 positions matching TRBD2. The sample comprised peripheral blood. CDR3 region: CASSPGTSGTSYEQYF. CDR3 nucleotides: TGTGCCAGCAGTCCCGGGACTAGCGGGACCTCCTACGAGCAGTACTTC.